This T cell receptor beta chain was sequenced for a study of identifying expanded T cells in peripheral blood (dated by TCRdb to the late 2010s). Regarding the complete study: Technical replicates were generated by sequencing separate aliquots of the same genomic DNA pool, with four replicates compared pairwise.

Results and caveats for the whole study, not just this receptor: About 1.3 differentially abundant clones were flagged by the binomial model between technical replicates, whereas about 16 and 20 were flagged over roughly two weeks and four weeks, respectively. The authors expected that over much longer intervals, such as months to years, biological variance in healthy repertoires might increase even further. Across all healthy-donor time intervals, the beta-binomial model significantly cut both the number of clones called differentially abundant and the false-positive rate. In all healthy donors, the variance in clone template counts between samples taken roughly 14 days apart rose significantly as total template count increased.

Of note for this clone: Its antigen is still unknown. No base qualities exist here, and no much larger clone lies one base off it.

During the collection period, no immune events, such as infections, were documented for the healthy donors. Time-dependent variance in a beta-binomial model of T-cell clone differential abundance was calibrated using healthy-donor blood repertoires as a training cohort. The training cohort was composed of roughly ten healthy donors, 3 female and 7 male. The donors were between about 25 and 65 years old, with an average age of 43 years. Whole blood was collected from each healthy donor at three time points spaced two weeks apart and obtained from a commercial supplier. For immunosequencing, genomic DNA was extracted from unsorted whole blood. The CDR3 holds 13 amino acids from the cysteine to the phenylalanine. The CDR3 DNA has 39 bases and is translated from base 1. V loses 6 bases of germline sequence and J loses 0 bases, and the interval between the two ends is 6 bases. CDR1 is given as SGDLS and CDR2 as YYNGEE, both from the germline V gene.

TCRbeta CDR3 regions were profiled with the immunoSEQ Assay using bias-controlled multiplex PCR amplification of genomic DNA. Turning to the authors' computational methods: To quantify the absolute abundance of each unique TCRbeta CDR3 region, the sequences were collapsed and filtered. Differential abundance was tested with a binomial (Fisher-equivalent) model and with a beta-binomial model adding time-dependent variance fitted from healthy donors. Any clone with fewer than 5 combined templates was excluded, and a clone was called differentially abundant if its Benjamini-Hochberg FDR was below 0.01. Beta-binomial variance was modeled as a function of total template count across the two samples using the form v = (b*log(k)+a)^2. The immuneACCESS repertoire file appears here via TCRdb, limited to in-frame rearrangements. These files lack a portion of the clones; in checked studies, under half of the deficit traces to unresolved V genes, and the cause of the others is not known. That table gives V, J and clone size, and the DNA gave D and trimming. In this sample the table shows approximately 50,000 clones, around 82% of which occur a single time. Clones ranked in the top ten supply 14% of the sample.

The V and J genes are TRBV9 and TRBJ2-2; the D gene assignment is ambiguous. Sequencing was performed on blood. The sequence came from a person between 18 and 69 years old in good health. The nucleotides are TGTGCCAGCATGGAGACGAACACCGGGGAGCTGTTTTTT. This codes for CASMETNTGELFF.